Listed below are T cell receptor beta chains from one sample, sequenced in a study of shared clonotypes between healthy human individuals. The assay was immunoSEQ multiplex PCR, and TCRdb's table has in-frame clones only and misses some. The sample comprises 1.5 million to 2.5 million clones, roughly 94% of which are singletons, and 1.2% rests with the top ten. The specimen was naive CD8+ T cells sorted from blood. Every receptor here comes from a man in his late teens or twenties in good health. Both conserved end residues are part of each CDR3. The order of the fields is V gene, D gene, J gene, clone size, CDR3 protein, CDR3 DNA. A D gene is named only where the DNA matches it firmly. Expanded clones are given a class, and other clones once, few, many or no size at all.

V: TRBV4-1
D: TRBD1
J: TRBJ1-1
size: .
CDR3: CASSQATGMNTEAFF
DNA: TGCGCCAGCAGCCAAGCGACAGGGATGAACACTGAAGCTTTCTTT

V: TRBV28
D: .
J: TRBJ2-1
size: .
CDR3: CASSPLGGEEIREQFF
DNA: TGTGCCAGCAGTCCCCTGGGTGGGGAGGAGATCCGTGAGCAGTTCTTC

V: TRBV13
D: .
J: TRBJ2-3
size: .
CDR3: CASREVDTQYF
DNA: TGTGCCAGCAGGGAGGTCGATACGCAGTATTTT

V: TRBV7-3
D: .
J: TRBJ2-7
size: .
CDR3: CASSLTPGSYEQYF
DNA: TGTGCCAGCAGCTTAACGCCCGGCTCCTACGAGCAGTACTTC

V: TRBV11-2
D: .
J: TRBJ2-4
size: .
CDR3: CASSFGYSKNIQYF
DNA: TGTGCCAGCAGCTTTGGCTATTCCAAAAACATTCAGTACTTC

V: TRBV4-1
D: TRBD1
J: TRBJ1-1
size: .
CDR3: CASSHPGQGATEAFF
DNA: TGCGCCAGCAGCCATCCGGGACAGGGGGCGACTGAAGCTTTCTTT

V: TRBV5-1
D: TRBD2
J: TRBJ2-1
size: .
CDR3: CASSYALADNEQFF
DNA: TGCGCCAGCAGCTACGCCCTAGCGGACAATGAGCAGTTCTTC

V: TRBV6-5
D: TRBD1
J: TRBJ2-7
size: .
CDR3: CASSYSKQGAGEQYF
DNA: TGTGCCAGCAGTTACTCGAAACAGGGGGCGGGAGAGCAGTACTTC

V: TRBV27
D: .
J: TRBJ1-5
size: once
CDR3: CASSLSRVQPQHF
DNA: TGTGCCAGCAGTTTATCTCGGGTTCAGCCCCAGCATTTT

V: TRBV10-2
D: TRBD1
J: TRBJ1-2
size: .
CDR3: CASTQPGQDANYGYTF
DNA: TGCGCCAGCACCCAACCCGGACAGGATGCTAACTATGGCTACACCTTC

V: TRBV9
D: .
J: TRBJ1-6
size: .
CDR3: CASSVGAGSPLHF
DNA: TGTGCCAGCAGCGTAGGGGCAGGATCACCCCTCCACTTT

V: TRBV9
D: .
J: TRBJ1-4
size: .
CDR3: CASSVDGFGVNEKLFF
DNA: TGTGCCAGCAGCGTAGATGGTTTCGGGGTTAATGAAAAACTGTTTTTT

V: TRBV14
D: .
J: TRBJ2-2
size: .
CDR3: CASSQTEFPTKAPGELFF
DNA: TGTGCCAGCAGCCAAACTGAATTCCCCACTAAGGCACCCGGGGAGCTGTTTTTT

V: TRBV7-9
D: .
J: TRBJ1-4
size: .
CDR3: CASSFTESPLGNEKLFF
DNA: TGTGCCAGCAGCTTCACAGAGAGCCCCCTGGGGAATGAAAAACTGTTTTTT

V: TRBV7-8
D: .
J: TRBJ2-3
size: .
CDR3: CASSTGMDTQYF
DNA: TGTGCCAGCAGCACGGGCATGGATACGCAGTATTTT

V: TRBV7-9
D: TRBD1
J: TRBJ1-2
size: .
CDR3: CASSLGQGGDGYTF
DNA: TGTGCCAGCAGCTTGGGACAGGGAGGTGATGGCTACACCTTC

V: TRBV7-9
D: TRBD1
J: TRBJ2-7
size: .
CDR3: CASSTGQVAHEQYF
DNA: TGTGCCAGCAGCACGGGACAGGTAGCGCACGAGCAGTACTTC

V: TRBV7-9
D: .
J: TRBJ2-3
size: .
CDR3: CASRFPGRSEITDTQYF
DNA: TGTGCCAGCAGGTTCCCAGGACGGAGCGAAATAACAGATACGCAGTATTTT

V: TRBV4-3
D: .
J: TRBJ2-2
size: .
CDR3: CASSQEMERNLGGELFF
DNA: TGCGCCAGCAGCCAAGAAATGGAGCGGAACCTGGGCGGGGAGCTGTTTTTT

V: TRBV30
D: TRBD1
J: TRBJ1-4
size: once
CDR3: CAWSVGQGADEKLFF
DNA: TGTGCCTGGAGTGTAGGGCAGGGGGCAGATGAAAAACTGTTTTTT

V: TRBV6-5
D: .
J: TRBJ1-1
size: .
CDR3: CASSYSVLNTEAFF
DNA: TGTGCCAGCAGTTACAGCGTCCTGAACACTGAAGCTTTCTTT

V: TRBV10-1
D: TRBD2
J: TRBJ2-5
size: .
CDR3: CASSNGTSGGFQETQYF
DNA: TGCGCCAGCAGTAACGGGACTAGCGGGGGGTTCCAAGAGACCCAGTACTTC